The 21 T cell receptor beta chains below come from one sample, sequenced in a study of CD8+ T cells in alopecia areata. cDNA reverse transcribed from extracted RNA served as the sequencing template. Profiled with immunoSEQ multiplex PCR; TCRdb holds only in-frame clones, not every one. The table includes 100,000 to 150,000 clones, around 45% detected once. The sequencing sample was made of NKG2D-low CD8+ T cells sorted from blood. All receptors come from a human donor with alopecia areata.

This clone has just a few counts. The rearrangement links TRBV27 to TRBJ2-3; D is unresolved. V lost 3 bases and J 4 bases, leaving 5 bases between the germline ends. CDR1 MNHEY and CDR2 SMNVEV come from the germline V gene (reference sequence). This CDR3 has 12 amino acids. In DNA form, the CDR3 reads TGTGCCAGCAGTTTCGGACCAGATACGCAGTATTTT. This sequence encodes CASSFGPDTQYF.

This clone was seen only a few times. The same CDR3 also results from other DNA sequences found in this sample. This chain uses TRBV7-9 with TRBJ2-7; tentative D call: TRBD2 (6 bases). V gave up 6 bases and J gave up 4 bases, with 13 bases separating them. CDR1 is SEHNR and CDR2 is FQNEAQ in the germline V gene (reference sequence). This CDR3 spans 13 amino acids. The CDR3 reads CASSQTSSYEQYF. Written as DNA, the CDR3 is TGTGCCAGCAGTCAGACTAGTAGTTACGAGCAGTACTTC.

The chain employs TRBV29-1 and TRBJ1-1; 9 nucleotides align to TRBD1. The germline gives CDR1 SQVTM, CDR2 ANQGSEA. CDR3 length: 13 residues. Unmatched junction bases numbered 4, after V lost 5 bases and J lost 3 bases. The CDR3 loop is CSVKQGADTEAFF. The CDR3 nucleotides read TGCAGCGTTAAACAGGGGGCTGACACTGAAGCTTTCTTT.

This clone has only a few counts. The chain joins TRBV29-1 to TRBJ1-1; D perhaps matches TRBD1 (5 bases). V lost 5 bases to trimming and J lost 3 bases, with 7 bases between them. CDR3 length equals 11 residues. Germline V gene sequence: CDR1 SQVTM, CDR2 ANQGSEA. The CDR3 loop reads CSVQGYTEAFF. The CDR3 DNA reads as TGCAGCGTTCAGGGTTACACTGAAGCTTTCTTT.

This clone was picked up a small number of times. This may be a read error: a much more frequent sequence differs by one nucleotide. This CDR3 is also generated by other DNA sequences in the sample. The CDR3 loop reads CASSSYNEQFF. The CDR3 DNA sequence: TGTGCCAGCAGTTCCTACAATGAGCAGTTCTTC. The chain recombines TRBV28 with TRBJ2-1; D uncertain. CDR1 is MDHEN and CDR2 is SYDVKM in the germline V gene. The CDR3 length is 11 residues. Trimming cost V 4 bases and J 2 bases, with 0 bases left between them.

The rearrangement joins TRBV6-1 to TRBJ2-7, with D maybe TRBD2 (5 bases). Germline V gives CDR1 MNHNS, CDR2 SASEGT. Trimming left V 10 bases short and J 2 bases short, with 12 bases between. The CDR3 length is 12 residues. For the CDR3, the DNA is TGTGCCATCAGCCCGGGGACCTACGAGCAGTACTTC. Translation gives CAISPGTYEQYF.

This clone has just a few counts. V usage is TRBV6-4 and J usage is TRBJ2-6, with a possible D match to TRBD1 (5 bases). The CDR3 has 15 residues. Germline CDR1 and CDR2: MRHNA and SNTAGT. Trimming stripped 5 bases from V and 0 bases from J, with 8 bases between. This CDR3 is CASSTDSSGANVLTF. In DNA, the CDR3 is TGTGCCAGCAGTACCGACAGCTCTGGGGCCAACGTCCTGACTTTC.

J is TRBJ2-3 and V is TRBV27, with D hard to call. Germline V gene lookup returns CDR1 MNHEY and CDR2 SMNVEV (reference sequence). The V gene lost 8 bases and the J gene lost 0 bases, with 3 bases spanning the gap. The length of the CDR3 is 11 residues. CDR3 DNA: TGTGCCAGCCCCAGCACAGATACGCAGTATTTT. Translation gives CASPSTDTQYF.

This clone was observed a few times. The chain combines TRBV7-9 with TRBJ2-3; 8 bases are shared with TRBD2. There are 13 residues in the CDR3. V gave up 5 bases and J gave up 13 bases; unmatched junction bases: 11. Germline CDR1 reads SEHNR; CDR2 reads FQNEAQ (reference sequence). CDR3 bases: TGTGCCAGCAGCCCTCCGGAAGAGCGGGGGAAGTATTTT. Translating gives CASSPPEERGKYF.

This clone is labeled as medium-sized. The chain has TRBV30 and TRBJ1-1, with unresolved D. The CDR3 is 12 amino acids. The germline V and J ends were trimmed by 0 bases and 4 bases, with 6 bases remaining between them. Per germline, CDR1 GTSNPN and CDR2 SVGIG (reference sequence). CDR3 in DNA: TGTGCCTGGAGTGTGCGGGTCACTGAAGCTTTCTTT. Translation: CAWSVRVTEAFF.

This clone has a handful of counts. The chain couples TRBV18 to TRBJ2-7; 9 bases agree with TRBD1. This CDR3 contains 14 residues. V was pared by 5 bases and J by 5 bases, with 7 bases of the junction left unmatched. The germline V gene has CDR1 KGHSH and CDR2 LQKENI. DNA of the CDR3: TGTGCCAGCTCAACCGGGACAGGGATTGACGAGCAGTACTTC. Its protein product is CASSTGTGIDEQYF.

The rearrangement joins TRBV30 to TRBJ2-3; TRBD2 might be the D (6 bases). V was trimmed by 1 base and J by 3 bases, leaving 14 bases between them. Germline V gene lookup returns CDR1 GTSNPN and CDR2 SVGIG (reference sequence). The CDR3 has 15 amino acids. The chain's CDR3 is CAWSAGLLTTDTQYF. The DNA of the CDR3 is TGTGCCTGGAGTGCCGGACTATTAACGACAGATACGCAGTATTTT.

The CDR3 region is CSVEVPGQSDYEQYF. Here the CDR3 DNA reads TGCAGCGTTGAGGTACCGGGACAGTCAGACTACGAGCAGTACTTC. The rearrangement links TRBV29-1 to TRBJ2-7; 7 bases agree with TRBD1. Germline CDR1 and CDR2: SQVTM and ANQGSEA. Losses at the gene ends were 3 bases for V and 3 bases for J; bases not matched to a gene: 11. There are 15 residues in the CDR3.

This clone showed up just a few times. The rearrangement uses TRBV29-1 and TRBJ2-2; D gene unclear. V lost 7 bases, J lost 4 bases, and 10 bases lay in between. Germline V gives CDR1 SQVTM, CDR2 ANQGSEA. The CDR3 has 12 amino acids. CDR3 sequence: CSAIRLTGELFF. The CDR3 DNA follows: TGCAGCGCCATTCGCCTCACCGGGGAGCTGTTTTTT.

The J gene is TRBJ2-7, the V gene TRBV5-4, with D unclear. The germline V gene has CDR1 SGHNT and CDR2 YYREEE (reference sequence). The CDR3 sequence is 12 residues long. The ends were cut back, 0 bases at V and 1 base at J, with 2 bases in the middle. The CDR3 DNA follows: TGTGCCAGCAGCTTGGCGTCCTACGAGCAGTACTTC. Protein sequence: CASSLASYEQYF.

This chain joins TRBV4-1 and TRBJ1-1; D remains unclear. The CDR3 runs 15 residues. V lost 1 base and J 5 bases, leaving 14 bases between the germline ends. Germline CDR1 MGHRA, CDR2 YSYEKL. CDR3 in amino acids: CASSQVQASATEAFF. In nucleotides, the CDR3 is TGCGCCAGCAGCCAAGTTCAGGCCTCAGCGACTGAAGCTTTCTTT.

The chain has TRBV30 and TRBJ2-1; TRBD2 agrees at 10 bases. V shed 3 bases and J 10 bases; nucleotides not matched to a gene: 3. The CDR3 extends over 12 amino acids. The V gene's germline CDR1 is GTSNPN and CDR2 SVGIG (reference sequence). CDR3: CAWRISGGEQFF. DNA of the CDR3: TGTGCCTGGAGAATTAGCGGGGGGGAGCAGTTCTTC.

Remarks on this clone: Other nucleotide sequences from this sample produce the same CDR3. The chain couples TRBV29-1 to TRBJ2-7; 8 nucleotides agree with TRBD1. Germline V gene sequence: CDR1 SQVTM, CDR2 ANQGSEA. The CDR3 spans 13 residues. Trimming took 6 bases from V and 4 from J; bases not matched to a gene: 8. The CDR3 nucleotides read TGCAGCGTACGAAGCGGACAGGGTTACGAGCAGTACTTC. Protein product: CSVRSGQGYEQYF.

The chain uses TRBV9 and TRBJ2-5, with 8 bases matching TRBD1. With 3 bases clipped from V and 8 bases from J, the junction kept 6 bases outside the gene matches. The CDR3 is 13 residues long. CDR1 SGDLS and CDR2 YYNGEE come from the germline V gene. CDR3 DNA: TGTGCCAGCAGCGGCGGACAGGGAAGCACCCAGTACTTC. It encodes CASSGGQGSTQYF.

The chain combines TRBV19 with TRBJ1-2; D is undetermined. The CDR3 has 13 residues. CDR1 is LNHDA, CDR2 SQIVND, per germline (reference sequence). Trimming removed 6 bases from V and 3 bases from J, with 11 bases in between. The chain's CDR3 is CASSQQADYGYTF. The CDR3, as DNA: TGTGCCAGTAGCCAGCAAGCGGACTATGGCTACACCTTC.

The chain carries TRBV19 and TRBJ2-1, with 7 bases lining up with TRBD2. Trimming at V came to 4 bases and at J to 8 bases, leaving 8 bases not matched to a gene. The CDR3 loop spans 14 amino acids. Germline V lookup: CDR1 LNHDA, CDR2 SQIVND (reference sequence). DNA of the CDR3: TGTGCCAGTAGTACGGAGGGGAGGGTTGATGAGCAGTTCTTC. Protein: CASSTEGRVDEQFF.